This entry features one T cell receptor (beta chain) sequence. One junction end does not reproduce the germline sequence, and a read error may be involved. It was with 60 Vbeta and 13 Jbeta primers that the PCR ran. TCRdb's table, derived via immunoSEQ multiplex PCR, lists solely in-frame clones and lacks some. The profile shows 150,000 to 200,000 clones, 75% to 90% of them singletons. The data were obtained in a study of cytomegalovirus exposure and HLA in healthy donors. Germline V gives CDR1 SEHNR, CDR2 FQNEAQ (reference sequence). The CDR3 has 12 residues. The source material was PBMCs. The TCR comes from a human donor in good health. V and J are TRBV7-9 and TRBJ2-7, with D perhaps matching TRBD2 (6 bases). The CDR3 region is CSSSIGGYEQYF. The CDR3 DNA sequence: TGTTCCAGCAGTATAGGAGGGTACGAGCAGTACTTC.